One and the same sample provided the 19 T cell receptor beta chains below, sequenced in a study of blood T cell repertoires in COVID-19. Using immunoSEQ multiplex PCR, the repertoire was profiled, and TCRdb retains in-frame clones only, with some absent. In the table there are 80,000 to 90,000 clones, over 75% of which are singletons. The sequenced material came from peripheral blood. The receptors were sampled from an older woman with acute or convalescent COVID-19.

The chain is built from TRBV27 and TRBJ1-4; TRBD1 matches 7 bases. The CDR3 runs 14 residues. The germline V gene has CDR1 MNHEY and CDR2 SMNVEV (reference sequence). With V trimmed by 5 bases and J by 7 bases, 7 bases remained unmatched. The CDR3 DNA reads TGTGCCAGCAGTACACAGGGGATGTCTGAAAAACTGTTTTTT. This sequence encodes CASSTQGMSEKLFF.

This chain joins TRBV7-9 and TRBJ1-4; 7 bases fit TRBD1. Germline V CDR1 and CDR2: SEHNR, FQNEAQ (reference sequence). V was clipped by 6 bases and J by 10 bases; unmatched bases: 8. The CDR3 consists of 13 residues. CDR3 DNA: TGTGCCAGCAGGTCTGATTCAGGGGGAAAACTGTTTTTT. As protein: CASRSDSGGKLFF.

The J gene is TRBJ2-2, the V gene TRBV7-3; D not resolved. The CDR3 length is 14 residues. Looked up from germline, CDR1 is SGHTA and CDR2 is FQGTGA. Trimming stripped 5 bases from V and 2 bases from J, with 9 bases between. CDR3 sequence: CASSPLTNTGELFF. In nucleotides, the CDR3 is TGTGCCAGCAGCCCCTTGACTAACACCGGGGAGCTGTTTTTT.

For this clone: Other DNA sequences of this sample code for an identical CDR3. The chain couples TRBV30 to TRBJ1-5, with 8 bases lining up with TRBD1. V trimming: 0 bases; J trimming: 7 bases; junction bases outside the gene matches: 2. Germline V CDR1 and CDR2: GTSNPN, SVGIG (reference sequence). CDR3 length equals 13 residues. CDR3 bases: TGTGCCTGGAGTGTACAGGGGGACCAGCCCCAGCATTTT. This gives the protein CAWSVQGDQPQHF. Full variable domain (missing parts from reference TRBV30 and TRBJ1-5): SQTIHQWPATLVQPVGSPLSLECTVEGTSNPNLYWYRQAAGRGLQLLFYSVGIGQISSEVPQNLSASRPQDRQFILSSKKLLLSDSGFYLCAWSVQGDQPQHFGDGTRLSIL.

The chain joins TRBV7-8 to TRBJ2-7; possibly TRBD2 for D (5 bases). This CDR3 is 12 amino acids long. V was trimmed by 7 bases and J by 0 bases, leaving 7 bases between them. In germline, CDR1 is SGHVS, CDR2 FQNEAQ. The CDR3 sequence: CASTGGSYEQYF. For the CDR3, the DNA is TGTGCCAGCACCGGAGGCTCCTACGAGCAGTACTTC.

The chain carries TRBV2 and TRBJ1-5; maybe TRBD1 (5 bases). The CDR3 consists of 14 residues. Trimming stripped 6 bases from V and 0 bases from J, with 9 bases between. Per the germline V gene, CDR1 is SNHLY and CDR2 is FYNNEI. CDR3 amino acids: CASRVGLSNQPQHF. The DNA for the CDR3 is TGTGCCAGCAGGGTGGGGCTTAGCAATCAGCCCCAGCATTTT.

This sequence joins TRBV4-1 and TRBJ2-2, with D possibly matching TRBD1 (5 bases). The CDR3 spans 14 residues. Germline V gene sequence: CDR1 MGHRA, CDR2 YSYEKL. V shed 6 bases and J shed 2 bases, with 10 bases lying between them. The chain's CDR3 is CASSWGLNTGELFF. Written as DNA, the CDR3 is TGCGCCAGCAGTTGGGGCCTCAACACCGGGGAGCTGTTTTTT.

V is TRBV5-8 and J is TRBJ2-7; 7 bases agree with TRBD1. The CDR3 loop spans 14 amino acids. V lost 4 bases, J lost 5 bases, and 9 bases stayed unmatched. The V gene's germline CDR1 is SGHTS and CDR2 YDEGEE. The CDR3 reads CASSLDRTTHEQYF. The CDR3 DNA is TGTGCCAGCAGCCTGGACAGGACGACCCACGAGCAGTACTTC.

This clone was counted only a few times. This chain joins TRBV7-9 and TRBJ1-1, with D perhaps TRBD1 (6 bases). This CDR3 has 18 residues. Germline V gives CDR1 SEHNR, CDR2 FQNEAQ (reference sequence). The V end lost 4 bases, the J end lost 0 bases, and 21 bases lay between the germline ends. DNA of the CDR3: TGTGCCAGCAGCTGGCCCTCTCAGGGGTTCCGCATGAACACTGAAGCTTTCTTT. Protein product: CASSWPSQGFRMNTEAFF.

The chain recombines TRBV20-1 with TRBJ2-1, with 7 bases lining up with TRBD1. The V gene end was trimmed by 5 bases and the J gene end by 9 bases; junction bases not matched to a gene: 4. Germline CDR1 and CDR2: DFQATT and SNEGSKA (reference sequence). The CDR3 sequence is 11 residues long. Here the CDR3 reads CSAAGTVEQFF. DNA of the CDR3: TGCAGTGCTGCCGGGACAGTTGAGCAGTTCTTC.

V usage is TRBV4-2 and J usage is TRBJ1-2; D ambiguous. The CDR3 totals 15 residues. The germline CDR1 and CDR2 sequences are LGHNA and YNFKEQ. V was trimmed by 1 base and J by 4 bases, leaving 13 bases between them. DNA for the CDR3: TGTGCCAGCAGCCAAGGGTCTGCACAGAGCTATGGCTACACCTTC. Translating it yields CASSQGSAQSYGYTF.

The chain employs TRBV6-6 and TRBJ1-4; no firm D call. CDR1 MNHNY and CDR2 SVGAGI come from the germline V gene (reference sequence). V shed 5 bases and J shed 8 bases, with 9 bases lying between them. There are 12 residues in the CDR3. The CDR3 DNA is TGTGCCAGCAGTCCCCAACGGGAAAAACTGTTTTTT. It is translated as CASSPQREKLFF.

This clone showed up just a few times. The V call is TRBV6-5, the J call TRBJ1-6, with 7 bases aligning to TRBD1. V dropped 7 bases and J dropped 15; count of bases not matched to a gene: 18. This CDR3 spans 15 amino acids. The germline V gene encodes CDR1 MNHEY and CDR2 SVGAGI. The CDR3 bases are TGTGCCAGCACTACGAACAGGGGTAGTGCGGACAACCTCCACTTT. This translates into CASTTNRGSADNLHF.

This rearrangement joins TRBV5-6 to TRBJ2-7; D is uncertain. The germline V gene encodes CDR1 SGHDT and CDR2 YYEEEE. V lost 0 bases and J lost 2, with 24 bases in between. This CDR3 is 19 amino acids long. CDR3 nucleotides: TGTGCCAGCAGCTTGGAGGTCAGGTTCACCAGTCCCCAGACCTACGAGCAGTACTTC. Protein sequence: CASSLEVRFTSPQTYEQYF.

This chain uses TRBV28 with TRBJ1-4, with D tentatively TRBD1 (5 bases). V was pared by 7 bases and J by 9 bases, with 15 bases between. This CDR3 is 13 amino acids long. Germline loops: CDR1 MDHEN, CDR2 SYDVKM. The CDR3 protein is CASTPGAAQKLFF. The CDR3 DNA sequence: TGTGCCAGCACTCCTGGGGCAGCCCAAAAACTGTTTTTT.

The chain couples TRBV11-3 to TRBJ1-1; TRBD1 is a possible D gene (6 bases). This CDR3 spans 15 amino acids. The V gene lost 5 bases and the J gene lost 3 bases, with 16 bases spanning the gap. Looked up from germline, CDR1 is SGHNT and CDR2 is YENEEA. The CDR3 region is CASSPQGSGYTEAFF. The CDR3 DNA follows: TGTGCCAGCAGCCCACAGGGTAGTGGGTACACTGAAGCTTTCTTT.

The V gene is TRBV5-1, the J gene TRBJ1-2; the D gene is possibly TRBD1 (6 bases). Between the trimmed V and J ends, which lost 3 bases and 8 bases, there was a span of 20 bases. Germline CDR1 is SGHRS and CDR2 is YFSETQ. This CDR3 region has 15 residues. CDR3 DNA sequence: TGCGCCAGCAGCTACGATAACAGGGTTTCGGGGGGCTACACCTTC. Translation: CASSYDNRVSGGYTF.

This chain joins TRBV19 and TRBJ1-3, with a possible D match to TRBD1 (6 bases). Germline-derived CDR1 and CDR2 are LNHDA and SQIVND (reference sequence). This CDR3 comprises 15 residues. The ends were cut back, 7 bases at V and 0 bases at J, with 13 bases in the middle. CDR3 in DNA: TGTGCCAGTACTCAGGGGCGACACTCTGGAAACACCATATATTTT. Protein product: CASTQGRHSGNTIYF.

The J gene is TRBJ1-1, the V gene TRBV6-2 or TRBV6-3, with a possible D match to TRBD1 (5 bases). The germline V and J ends were trimmed by 5 bases and 3 bases, with 13 bases remaining between them. The CDR3 totals 14 residues. Germline CDR1 MNHEY, CDR2 SVGEGT. CDR3 sequence reads: CASSPRAPDTEAFF. DNA for the CDR3: TGTGCCAGCAGTCCCAGGGCTCCTGACACTGAAGCTTTCTTT.